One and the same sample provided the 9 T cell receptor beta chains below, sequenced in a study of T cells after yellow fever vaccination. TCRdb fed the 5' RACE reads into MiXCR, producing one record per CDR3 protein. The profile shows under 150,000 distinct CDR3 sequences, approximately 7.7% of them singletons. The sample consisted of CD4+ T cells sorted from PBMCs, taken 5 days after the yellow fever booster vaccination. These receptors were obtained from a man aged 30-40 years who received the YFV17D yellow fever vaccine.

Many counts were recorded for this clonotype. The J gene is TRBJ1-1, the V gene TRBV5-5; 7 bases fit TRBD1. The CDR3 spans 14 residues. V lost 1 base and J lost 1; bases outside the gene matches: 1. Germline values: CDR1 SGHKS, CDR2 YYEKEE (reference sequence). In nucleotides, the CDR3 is TGTGCCAGCAGCTTGACAGGGGAGAACACTGAAGCTTTCTTT. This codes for CASSLTGENTEAFF.

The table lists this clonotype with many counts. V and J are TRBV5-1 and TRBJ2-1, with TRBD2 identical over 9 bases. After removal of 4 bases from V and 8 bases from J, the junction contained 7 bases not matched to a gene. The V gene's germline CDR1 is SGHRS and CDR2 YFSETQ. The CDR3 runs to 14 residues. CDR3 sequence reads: CASSPKGTSYEQFF. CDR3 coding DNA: TGCGCCAGCAGCCCGAAGGGGACTAGCTATGAGCAGTTCTTC. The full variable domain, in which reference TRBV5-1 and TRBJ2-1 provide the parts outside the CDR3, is KAGVTQTPRYLIKTRGQQVTLSCSPISGHRSVSWYQQTPGQGLQFLFEYFSETQRNKGNFPGRFSGRQFSNSRSEMNVSTLELGDSALYLCASSPKGTSYEQFFGPGTRLTVL.

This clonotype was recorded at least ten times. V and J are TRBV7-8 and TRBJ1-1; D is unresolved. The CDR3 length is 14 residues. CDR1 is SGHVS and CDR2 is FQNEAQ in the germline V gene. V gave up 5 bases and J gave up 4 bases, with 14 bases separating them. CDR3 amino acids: CASSPMGAATEAFF. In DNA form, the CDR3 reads TGTGCCAGCAGCCCGATGGGAGCTGCCACTGAAGCTTTCTTT.

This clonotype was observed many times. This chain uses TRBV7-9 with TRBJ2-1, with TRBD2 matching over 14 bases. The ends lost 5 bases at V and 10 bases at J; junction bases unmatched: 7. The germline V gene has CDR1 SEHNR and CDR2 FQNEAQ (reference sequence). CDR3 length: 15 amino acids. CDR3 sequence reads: CASSPQGLAGVEQFF. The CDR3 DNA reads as TGTGCCAGCAGCCCCCAGGGACTAGCGGGAGTGGAGCAGTTCTTC.

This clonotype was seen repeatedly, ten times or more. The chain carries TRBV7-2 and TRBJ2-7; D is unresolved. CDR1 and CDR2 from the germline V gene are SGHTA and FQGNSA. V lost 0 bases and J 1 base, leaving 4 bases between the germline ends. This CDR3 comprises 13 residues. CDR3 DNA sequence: TGTGCCAGCAGCTTAGCGGAGTCCTACGAGCAGTACTTC. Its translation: CASSLAESYEQYF.

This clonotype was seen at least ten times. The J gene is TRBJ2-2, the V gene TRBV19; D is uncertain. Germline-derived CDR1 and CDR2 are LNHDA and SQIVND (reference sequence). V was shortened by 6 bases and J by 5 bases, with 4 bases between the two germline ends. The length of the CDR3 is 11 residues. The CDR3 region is CASRLTGELFF. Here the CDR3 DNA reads TGTGCCAGTAGGTTAACCGGGGAGCTGTTTTTT.

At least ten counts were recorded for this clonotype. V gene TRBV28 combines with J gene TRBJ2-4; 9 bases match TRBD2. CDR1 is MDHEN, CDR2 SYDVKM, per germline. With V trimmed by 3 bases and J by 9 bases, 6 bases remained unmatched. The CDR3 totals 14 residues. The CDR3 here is CASSLLSGSVIQYF. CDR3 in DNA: TGTGCCAGCAGTTTGCTTAGCGGGAGTGTCATTCAGTACTTC.

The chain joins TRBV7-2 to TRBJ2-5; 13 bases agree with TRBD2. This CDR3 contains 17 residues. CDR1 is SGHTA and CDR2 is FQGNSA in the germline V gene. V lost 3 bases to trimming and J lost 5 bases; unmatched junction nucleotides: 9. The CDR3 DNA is TGTGCCAGCAGCTTTACCGGGACTAGCGGGACGGGGGAGACCCAGTACTTC. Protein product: CASSFTGTSGTGETQYF.

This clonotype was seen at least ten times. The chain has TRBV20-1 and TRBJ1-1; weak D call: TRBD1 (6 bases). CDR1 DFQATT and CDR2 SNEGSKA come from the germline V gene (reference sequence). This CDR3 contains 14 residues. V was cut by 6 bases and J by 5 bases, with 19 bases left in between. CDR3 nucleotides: TGCAGTGCCCATAGGAGGGGGGCTCGAACTGAAGCTTTCTTT. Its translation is CSAHRRGARTEAFF.